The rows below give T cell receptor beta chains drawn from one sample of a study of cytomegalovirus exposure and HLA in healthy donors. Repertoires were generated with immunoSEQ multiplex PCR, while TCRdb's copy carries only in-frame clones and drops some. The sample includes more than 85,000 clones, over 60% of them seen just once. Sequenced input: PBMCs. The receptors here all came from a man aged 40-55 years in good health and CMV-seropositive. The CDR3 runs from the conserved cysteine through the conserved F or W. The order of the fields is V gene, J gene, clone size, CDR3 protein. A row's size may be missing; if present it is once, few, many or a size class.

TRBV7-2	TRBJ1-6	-	CASSRDRGAPLHF
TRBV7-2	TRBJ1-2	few	CASSSSGTGSYGYTF
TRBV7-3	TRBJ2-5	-	CASSYTGQKGGTQYF
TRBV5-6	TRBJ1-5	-	CASSGGTGNNQPQHF
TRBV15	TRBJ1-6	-	CATSIGRGDSPLHF
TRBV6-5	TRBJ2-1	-	CASMGLAGGNEQFF
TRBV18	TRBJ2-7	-	CASSPGLAGTYEQYF
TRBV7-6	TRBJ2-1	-	CASSLEGGRINEQFF
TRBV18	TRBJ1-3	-	CASSPRTRDSSGNTIYF
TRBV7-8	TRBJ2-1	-	CASSRQGSYNEQFF
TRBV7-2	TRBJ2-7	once	CASSSVSIYEQYF
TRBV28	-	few	CASSFLSSGGRNEQYF
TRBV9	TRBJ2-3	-	CASSTSWGLLYTQYF
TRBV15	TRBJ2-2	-	CATSPFSAGELFF
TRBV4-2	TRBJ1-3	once	CASSLLGQGDDTIYF
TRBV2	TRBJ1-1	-	CASSDFSGGTEAFF
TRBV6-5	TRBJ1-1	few	CASSSSTGLAFF
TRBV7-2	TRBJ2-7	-	CASSLESGRGDEQYF
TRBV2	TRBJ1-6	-	CASSEEDYSNSPLHF
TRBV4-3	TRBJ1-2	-	CASSQDLGAAREYGYTF
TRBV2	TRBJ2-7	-	CASRGPAGGHYEQYF
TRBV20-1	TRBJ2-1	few	CSGVREGEQFF
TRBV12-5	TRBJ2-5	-	CASGFLAGRQETQYF
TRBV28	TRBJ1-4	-	CASSPTTGGEELFF